This passage covers 32 T cell receptor beta chains from one sample sequenced in a study of T-cell reconstitution after alpha-beta-depleted transplantation in children. Unique molecular identifiers were used in preparing the TCRbeta library. Using its own MiXCR run on the PCR reads, TCRdb lists one record per CDR3 protein. The sample records about 98,000 distinct CDR3 sequences, approximately 8% being singletons. The sample consisted of PBMCs, taken before TCRalphabeta/CD19-depleted stem cell transplant. Receptor source: a boy younger than 10 with acute lymphoblastic leukemia, due to receive a stem cell transplant.

V usage is TRBV5-1 and J usage is TRBJ2-3; D unclear. The CDR3 spans 14 residues. Germline CDR1 reads SGHRS; CDR2 reads YFSETQ. V lost 2 bases to trimming and J lost 0 bases, with 7 bases between them. The CDR3 DNA follows: TGCGCCAGCAGCTTCCATACGAGCACAGATACGCAGTATTTT. It specifies CASSFHTSTDTQYF.

The chain joins TRBV20-1 to TRBJ2-1; tentatively, D is TRBD2 (6 bases). V gave up 3 bases and J gave up 7 bases, with 22 bases separating them. Germline-derived CDR1 and CDR2 are DFQATT and SNEGSKA (reference sequence). The CDR3 runs 16 residues. The CDR3 reads CSASKASGPLANEQFF. CDR3 nucleotide sequence: TGCAGTGCTAGCAAGGCCAGCGGGCCCTTAGCGAATGAGCAGTTCTTC.

This clonotype showed up many times. This rearrangement joins TRBV10-3 to TRBJ2-1; no firm D call. This CDR3 is built from 13 residues. Germline values: CDR1 ENHRY, CDR2 SYGVKD. V lost 3 bases, J lost 6 bases, and 9 bases lay in between. CDR3 DNA sequence: TGTGCCATCAGTGAAACTAACCCCAATGAGCAGTTCTTC. Its translation is CAISETNPNEQFF.

This chain uses TRBV12-3 or TRBV12-4 with TRBJ1-2, with D uncertain. Deletions cut 3 bases from V and 8 bases from J, with 10 bases between. The CDR3 runs to 12 residues. The CDR3 nucleotides read TGTGCCAGCAGTTTGTTTTTGGAGGGCTACACCTTC. Protein: CASSLFLEGYTF.

In its sample, this clonotype was seen many times. The chain has TRBV15 and TRBJ2-5, with D perhaps assigned TRBD1 or TRBD2 (5 bases each). Trimming stripped 1 base from V and 4 bases from J, with 13 bases between. The CDR3 runs 15 residues. Germline assignment: CDR1 LNHNV and CDR2 YYDKDF (reference sequence). CDR3 nucleotide sequence: TGTGCCACCAGCAGAGTGCTCCTGAGGGGAGAGACCCAGTACTTC. Its protein product is CATSRVLLRGETQYF.

This clonotype has ten or more counts. CDR3 amino acids: CASSLGRDSSLNIQYF. In DNA, the CDR3 is TGCGCCAGCAGCTTGGGGCGGGACAGCTCCCTAAACATTCAGTACTTC. The genes are TRBV5-1 and TRBJ2-4; TRBD1 might be the D (7 bases). Trimming cost V 0 bases and J 6 bases, with 16 bases left between them. The CDR3 is 16 residues long. The germline V gene encodes CDR1 SGHRS and CDR2 YFSETQ.

This clonotype was detected ten times or more. This rearrangement joins TRBV20-1 to TRBJ1-1; the D is unclear. CDR1 DFQATT and CDR2 SNEGSKA come from the germline V gene (reference sequence). The CDR3 is 11 amino acids. V lost 5 bases and J lost 5, with 9 bases in between. The CDR3 here is CSADPGTEAFF. The CDR3 DNA sequence: TGCAGTGCTGACCCGGGGACTGAAGCTTTCTTT.

Ten or more counts support this clonotype. The rearrangement links TRBV5-1 to TRBJ1-5, with no clear D. The V and J ends lost 0 bases and 5 bases respectively, with 6 bases between them. The CDR3 extends over 13 amino acids. Germline V gives CDR1 SGHRS, CDR2 YFSETQ. The chain's CDR3 is CASSLGTDQPQHF. The CDR3 DNA sequence: TGCGCCAGCAGCTTGGGTACCGATCAGCCCCAGCATTTT.

At least ten counts were recorded for this clonotype. The rearrangement uses TRBV24-1 and TRBJ2-3; 7 positions match TRBD1. The CDR3 consists of 14 residues. V gave up 7 bases and J gave up 0 bases; unmatched junction bases: 3. The V gene's germline CDR1 is KGHDR and CDR2 SFDVKD. The DNA for the CDR3 is TGTGCCACCAGGGGACAGACTAGCACAGATACGCAGTATTTT. It is translated as CATRGQTSTDTQYF.

In nucleotides, the CDR3 is TGTGCCAGCAGTGAAGGGACTGCAGGTTACAATGAGCAGTTCTTC. This translates into CASSEGTAGYNEQFF. The chain is built from TRBV6-1 and TRBJ2-1; tentatively, D is TRBD2 (5 bases). CDR3 size: 15 residues. CDR1 is MNHNS and CDR2 is SASEGT in the germline V gene. Trimming removed 1 base at V and 4 bases at J, with 11 bases between.

This clonotype was seen repeatedly, ten times or more. This chain connects TRBV20-1 to TRBJ1-3, with TRBD1 identical over 8 bases. CDR3 length: 14 residues. V lost 4 bases and J lost 4; bases outside the gene matches: 6. CDR1 and CDR2 (germline): DFQATT, SNEGSKA (reference sequence). CDR3 sequence reads: CSATTGEIGNTIYF. The CDR3 DNA sequence: TGCAGTGCTACGACAGGGGAGATCGGAAACACCATATATTTT.

In DNA form, the CDR3 reads TGTGCCAGCAGCTCGCCTATAGCGGGGGGGAACACCGGGGAGCTGTTTTTT. It codes for CASSSPIAGGNTGELFF. The chain couples TRBV5-4 to TRBJ2-2; 10 nucleotides match TRBD2. Germline V gene data show CDR1 as SGHNT and CDR2 as YYREEE (reference sequence). With V trimmed by 3 bases and J by 1 base, 6 bases remained unmatched. The CDR3 extends over 17 amino acids.

This clonotype was detected a few times. This chain joins TRBV6-5 and TRBJ2-7; 9 nucleotides match TRBD1. There are 15 residues in the CDR3. The J segment lost 5 bases and the V segment lost 0 bases, leaving 5 bases of the junction unmatched. Germline V gene lookup returns CDR1 MNHEY and CDR2 SVGAGI. CDR3 nucleotide sequence: TGTGCCAGCAGTTACTCGGGACAGGGAACCCACGAGCAGTACTTC. This gives the protein CASSYSGQGTHEQYF.

This clonotype has ten or more counts. The chain uses TRBV19 and TRBJ2-2, with 9 bases aligning to TRBD1. CDR1 and CDR2 from the germline V gene are LNHDA and SQIVND (reference sequence). V trimming: 10 bases; J trimming: 4 bases; junction bases outside the gene matches: 16. The CDR3 spans 17 residues. The CDR3 coding sequence is TGTGCCACCAAATCCCCCACAGGGGGCGACATCACCGGGGAGCTGTTTTTT. Translating gives CATKSPTGGDITGELFF.

This clonotype has a count of ten or more. V gene TRBV20-1 combines with J gene TRBJ2-2; D is perhaps TRBD2 (6 bases). V lost 6 bases to trimming and J lost 6 bases, with 17 bases between them. This CDR3 comprises 14 residues. Germline V gene sequence: CDR1 DFQATT, CDR2 SNEGSKA (reference sequence). The CDR3 reads CSAPGRGASGELFF. DNA for the CDR3: TGCAGTGCCCCAGGCCGCGGGGCCTCCGGGGAGCTGTTTTTT.

This clonotype appeared many times. This rearrangement joins TRBV15 to TRBJ1-3, with D uncertain. Germline V lookup: CDR1 LNHNV, CDR2 YYDKDF (reference sequence). V lost 0 bases to trimming and J lost 4 bases, with 10 bases between them. This CDR3 contains 15 residues. Here the CDR3 reads CATSRDLGRGNTIYF. As DNA, the CDR3 is TGTGCCACCAGCAGAGACTTGGGCAGGGGAAACACCATATATTTT.

This clonotype showed up many times. The chain carries TRBV12-3 or TRBV12-4 and TRBJ2-1; perhaps TRBD2 as D (5 bases). V shed 6 bases and J shed 5 bases, with 17 bases lying between them. The CDR3 contains 15 residues. For the CDR3, the DNA is TGTGCCAGCAGCCTCCGCGGGTTACCCAACAATGAGCAGTTCTTC. It translates to CASSLRGLPNNEQFF.

This clonotype came up a few times. This chain links TRBV14 with TRBJ1-1; D possibly corresponds to TRBD1 (5 bases). The CDR3 is 16 amino acids. Germline V gene data show CDR1 as SGHDN and CDR2 as FVKESK. Trimming shortened V by 2 bases and J by 0 bases, and 13 bases separated the two germline ends. The DNA of the CDR3 is TGTGCCAGCAGCCAAAGAGCAGGGCGGGTGAACACTGAAGCTTTCTTT. This gives the protein CASSQRAGRVNTEAFF.

This clonotype turned up a few times. The rearrangement links TRBV28 to TRBJ2-2; 11 bases align to TRBD1. V shed 1 base and J 6 bases; nucleotides not matched to a gene: 4. The V gene's germline CDR1 is MDHEN and CDR2 SYDVKM. The CDR3 totals 16 residues. CDR3 region: CASSLLGQGVAGELFF. CDR3 bases: TGTGCCAGCAGTTTATTGGGACAGGGGGTAGCCGGGGAGCTGTTTTTT.

This clonotype came up many times. The gene calls are TRBV5-1 and TRBJ2-3; TRBD2 agrees at 8 bases. The CDR3 consists of 16 residues. Looked up from germline, CDR1 is SGHRS and CDR2 is YFSETQ. Losses at the gene ends were 1 base for V and 5 bases for J; bases not matched to a gene: 9. In DNA, the CDR3 is TGCGCCAGCAGCTTGAGCTTGGCGAGCGGGGGAGATACGCAGTATTTT. It encodes CASSLSLASGGDTQYF.

The rearrangement uses TRBV5-1 and TRBJ1-4; 7 bases agree with TRBD1. V was clipped by 3 bases and J by 4 bases; unmatched bases: 6. Germline CDR1 and CDR2: SGHRS and YFSETQ. The CDR3 is made up of 15 amino acids. Here the CDR3 reads CASSSGQPYNEKLFF. CDR3 DNA: TGCGCCAGCAGCTCGGGACAGCCCTATAATGAAAAACTGTTTTTT.

The table lists this clonotype with many counts. CDR3: CASSGLTGADTGELFF. CDR3 DNA: TGTGCCAGCAGTGGCCTGACAGGGGCGGACACCGGGGAGCTGTTTTTT. This chain uses TRBV6-1 with TRBJ2-2, with 8 bases that match TRBD1. Germline V gene data show CDR1 as MNHNS and CDR2 as SASEGT. V gave up 4 bases and J gave up 3 bases; unmatched junction bases: 7. The CDR3 contains 16 residues.

This clonotype was seen a handful of times. The chain joins TRBV20-1 to TRBJ1-3; tentatively, D is TRBD1 (5 bases). Trimming pared 6 bases from V and 0 bases from J, leaving 12 bases between. The V gene's germline CDR1 is DFQATT and CDR2 SNEGSKA (reference sequence). The CDR3 is made up of 14 amino acids. The CDR3 DNA follows: TGCAGTGCAGGGGACCCCCTCTCTGGAAACACCATATATTTT. It codes for CSAGDPLSGNTIYF.

This clonotype has ten or more counts. The V and J genes are TRBV5-1 and TRBJ2-3; weak D call: TRBD2 (6 bases). The germline V gene has CDR1 SGHRS and CDR2 YFSETQ. V lost 7 bases and J 1 base, leaving 22 bases between the germline ends. The CDR3 covers 17 residues. Here the CDR3 DNA reads TGCGCCAGCGGTAATAGTAGGCTGGCTAGCGGCACAGATACGCAGTATTTT. It translates to CASGNSRLASGTDTQYF.

This clonotype was counted at least ten times. The rearrangement joins TRBV5-1 to TRBJ1-1, with D uncertain. Germline assignment: CDR1 SGHRS and CDR2 YFSETQ. CDR3 length: 16 amino acids. V gave up 4 bases and J gave up 1 base, with 17 bases separating them. As DNA, the CDR3 is TGCGCCAGCAGCCCACAGACCGGGAGGAGGAACACTGAAGCTTTCTTT. Protein sequence: CASSPQTGRRNTEAFF.

This clonotype was detected many times. This chain connects TRBV29-1 to TRBJ2-2; possibly TRBD2 for D (6 bases). CDR1 is SQVTM and CDR2 is ANQGSEA in the germline V gene. Trimming pared 4 bases from V and 5 bases from J, leaving 11 bases between. The CDR3 is 13 residues long. CDR3 in DNA: TGCAGCGTTGGTGGGACTTTTACCGGGGAGCTGTTTTTT. Protein product: CSVGGTFTGELFF.

In this sample, this clonotype turned up many times. The chain employs TRBV20-1 and TRBJ2-1; 8 nucleotides match TRBD2. The CDR3 is 14 residues long. Germline V gene sequence: CDR1 DFQATT, CDR2 SNEGSKA (reference sequence). The trim removed 4 bases at V and 4 bases at J, leaving 6 bases unmatched. CDR3 in DNA: TGCAGTGCTAAAAGCGGGGGTACTTACAATGAGCAGTTCTTC. The encoded protein is CSAKSGGTYNEQFF.

This rearrangement joins TRBV7-9 to TRBJ1-1, with 7 bases lining up with TRBD1. The trim removed 3 bases at V and 3 bases at J, leaving 7 bases unmatched. CDR1 and CDR2 from the germline V gene are SEHNR and FQNEAQ (reference sequence). The CDR3 length is 15 residues. CDR3 nucleotide sequence: TGTGCCAGCAGCTTCACTAGACAGGGCTACACTGAAGCTTTCTTT. Translated, it gives CASSFTRQGYTEAFF.

This rearrangement joins TRBV29-1 to TRBJ2-1; no definite D call. Germline V gene data show CDR1 as SQVTM and CDR2 as ANQGSEA. The CDR3 runs to 12 residues. V shed 7 bases and J shed 6 bases, with 13 bases lying between them. This CDR3 is CSARLGFNEQFF. CDR3 nucleotides: TGCAGCGCCAGACTGGGTTTCAATGAGCAGTTCTTC.

Ten or more counts support this clonotype. This sequence joins TRBV5-1 and TRBJ2-7; D remains ambiguous. The V and J ends lost 0 bases and 2 bases respectively, with 9 bases between them. CDR1 SGHRS and CDR2 YFSETQ come from the germline V gene. This CDR3 is built from 14 residues. Here the CDR3 reads CASSLGLGTYEQYF. CDR3 DNA: TGCGCCAGCAGCTTGGGGCTCGGAACCTACGAGCAGTACTTC.

This clonotype was counted ten times or more. CDR3: CASSYGDRATDTQYF. The CDR3 bases are TGTGCCAGCAGTTACGGGGACAGGGCAACAGATACGCAGTATTTT. V and J are TRBV6-5 and TRBJ2-3; 9 bases fit TRBD1. Germline CDR1 MNHEY, CDR2 SVGAGI. The V gene end was trimmed by 2 bases and the J gene end by 3 bases; junction bases not matched to a gene: 3. This CDR3 is built from 15 residues.

This clonotype was seen many times. The chain couples TRBV20-1 to TRBJ1-6; D uncertain. This CDR3 comprises 16 residues. V was pared by 0 bases and J by 9 bases, with 18 bases between. Germline V CDR1 and CDR2: DFQATT, SNEGSKA (reference sequence). The CDR3: CSARDFGSRSVSPLHF. The CDR3 DNA reads as TGCAGTGCTAGAGATTTCGGCAGCCGAAGTGTTTCACCCCTCCACTTT.